The source of this T cell receptor (beta chain) is a study of shared clonotypes between healthy human individuals. The protocol was immunoSEQ multiplex PCR, while the TCRdb copy is restricted to in-frame clones and leaves out a portion. The sample records millions of clones, 93% being singletons. A word on this clone: Other DNA sequences from this sample encode an identical CDR3 as well.

Sample: naive CD4+ T cells from PBMCs. The subset was: CD45RA+ positively selected. The clonotype originates from a man younger than 35 in good health. Some clones in this sample may be carry-over from other donors' samples.

This chain's CDR3 is CASSPGTAGNTIYF. In DNA form, the CDR3 reads TGTGCCAGCAGTCCCGGGACAGCGGGAAACACCATATATTTT. The chain links TRBV6-1 to TRBJ1-3; 7 bases match TRBD1. Germline assignment: CDR1 MNHNS and CDR2 SASEGT. The CDR3 runs to 14 residues. J lost 4 bases, V lost 5 bases, and 5 bases had no gene match.